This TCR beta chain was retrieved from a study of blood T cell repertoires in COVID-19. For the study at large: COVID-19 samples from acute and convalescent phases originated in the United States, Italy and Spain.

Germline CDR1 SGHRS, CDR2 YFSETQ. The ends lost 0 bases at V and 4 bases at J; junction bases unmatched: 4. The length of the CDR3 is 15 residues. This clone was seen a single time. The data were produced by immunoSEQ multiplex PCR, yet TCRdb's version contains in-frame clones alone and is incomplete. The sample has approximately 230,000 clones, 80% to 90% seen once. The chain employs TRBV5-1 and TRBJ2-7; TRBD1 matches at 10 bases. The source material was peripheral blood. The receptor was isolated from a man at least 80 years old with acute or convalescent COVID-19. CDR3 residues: CASSLGGTGVYEQYF. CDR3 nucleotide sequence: TGCGCCAGCAGCTTGGGAGGGACAGGGGTGTACGAGCAGTACTTC.